These 30 T cell receptor beta chains originate from one sample sequenced in a study of blood T cell repertoires in COVID-19. Measured with immunoSEQ multiplex PCR; TCRdb has only the in-frame clones, and not every one. Among some 310,000 clones, approximately 87% were seen once, and the ten largest hold roughly 2.8%. The sequenced material came from peripheral blood. These receptor sequences come from a woman in her 30s with COVID-19, enrolled during active disease.

The rearrangement uses TRBV9 and TRBJ1-6, with TRBD1 matching 8 bases. Germline V gene data show CDR1 as SGDLS and CDR2 as YYNGEE. V lost 0 bases and J lost 10; bases outside the gene matches: 3. There are 14 residues in the CDR3. The CDR3 region has the DNA TGTGCCAGCAGCGTAGAGGACAGGGTCTCACCCCTCCACTTT. Translation: CASSVEDRVSPLHF.

This clone has a handful of counts. The rearrangement joins TRBV5-6 to TRBJ2-7; 7 bases map to TRBD2. The ends lost 0 bases at V and 6 bases at J; junction bases unmatched: 9. CDR3 size: 15 residues. Germline CDR1 is SGHDT and CDR2 is YYEEEE. The chain's CDR3 is CASSLVAGVRPEQYF. CDR3 sequence (DNA): TGTGCCAGCAGCTTGGTCGCGGGAGTCAGACCCGAGCAGTACTTC.

The chain couples TRBV5-4 to TRBJ1-1; perhaps TRBD1 as D (6 bases). Trimming removed 4 bases from V and 5 bases from J, with 9 bases in between. Germline CDR1 and CDR2: SGHNT and YYREEE (reference sequence). This CDR3 is 12 amino acids long. CDR3 in DNA: TGTGCCAGCAGCACCCAGGGGACTGAAGCTTTCTTT. Protein: CASSTQGTEAFF.

This chain links TRBV30 with TRBJ2-7, with D perhaps TRBD2 (6 bases). The CDR3 sequence is 13 residues long. CDR1 and CDR2 (germline): GTSNPN, SVGIG (reference sequence). Between the trimmed V and J ends, which lost 5 bases and 3 bases, there was a span of 14 bases. Here the CDR3 reads CAWEAGGDYEQYF. The DNA for the CDR3 is TGTGCCTGGGAGGCCGGCGGGGACTACGAGCAGTACTTC.

This rearrangement joins TRBV10-1 to TRBJ2-1; D possibly corresponds to TRBD2 (6 bases). CDR1 and CDR2 (germline): WNHNN, SYGVQD (reference sequence). V shed 3 bases and J shed 9 bases, with 12 bases lying between them. The CDR3 totals 13 residues. CDR3 sequence reads: CASSEALSGEQFF. The CDR3 DNA sequence: TGCGCCAGCAGTGAAGCTCTTAGCGGTGAGCAGTTCTTC.

This chain links TRBV5-1 with TRBJ1-4; D is possibly TRBD1 (5 bases). The CDR3 totals 14 residues. Germline V CDR1 and CDR2: SGHRS, YFSETQ. The V and J ends lost 2 bases and 8 bases respectively, with 13 bases between them. The DNA of the CDR3 is TGCGCCAGCAGCTTTCAGGGTACAAGGGAAAAACTGTTTTTT. This codes for CASSFQGTREKLFF.

This clone has just one count. V usage is TRBV29-1 and J usage is TRBJ1-1; 8 bases are shared with TRBD1. Per germline, CDR1 SQVTM and CDR2 ANQGSEA. The CDR3 loop spans 13 amino acids. Trimming at V came to 7 bases and at J to 2 bases, leaving 6 bases not matched to a gene. CDR3 nucleotide sequence: TGCAGCGCAGGACAGGGTAAAAACACTGAAGCTTTCTTT. Translation: CSAGQGKNTEAFF.

The chain joins TRBV18 to TRBJ1-1; 7 bases are a match to TRBD1. This CDR3 spans 16 amino acids. Trimming cost V 1 base and J 6 bases; bases outside gene matches: 11. Germline values: CDR1 KGHSH, CDR2 LQKENI. The chain's CDR3 is CASSPQGATPGAEAFF. CDR3 nucleotide sequence: TGTGCCAGCTCACCACAGGGGGCGACACCTGGGGCTGAAGCTTTCTTT.

The chain employs TRBV13 and TRBJ1-4; 7 bases are shared with TRBD1. CDR1 and CDR2 from the germline V gene are PRHDT and FYEKMQ (reference sequence). The CDR3 has 15 residues. The V segment lost 5 bases and the J segment 7 bases; nucleotides outside the gene matches: 10. The CDR3: CASSLRQGQSEKLFF. The CDR3, as DNA: TGTGCCAGCAGCCTCCGACAGGGTCAATCTGAAAAACTGTTTTTT.

J is TRBJ2-5 and V is TRBV6-5, with 7 bases fitting TRBD1. V shed 2 bases, J shed 2 bases, and the junction held 8 bases outside the gene matches. Germline CDR1 reads MNHEY; CDR2 reads SVGAGI. There are 16 residues in the CDR3. DNA for the CDR3: TGTGCCAGCAGTTACGCGACAGGGAAGAGACAAGAGACCCAGTACTTC. It is translated as CASSYATGKRQETQYF.

This chain joins TRBV29-1 and TRBJ2-1; D might be TRBD2 (6 bases). Germline V CDR1 and CDR2: SQVTM, ANQGSEA. The CDR3 has 17 residues. V was trimmed by 4 bases and J by 4 bases, leaving 23 bases between them. The CDR3 reads CSVGGLIERPFYNEQFF. The CDR3 nucleotides read TGCAGCGTTGGGGGACTCATAGAGCGGCCCTTTTACAATGAGCAGTTCTTC.

The V gene is TRBV30, the J gene TRBJ2-5, with D perhaps TRBD1 (5 bases). This CDR3 has 14 residues. Germline V lookup: CDR1 GTSNPN, CDR2 SVGIG (reference sequence). Trimming cost V 2 bases and J 4 bases, with 14 bases left between them. CDR3 bases: TGTGCCTGGAGTTTGGGGAAGGGGCGAGAGACCCAGTACTTC. Translating it yields CAWSLGKGRETQYF.

The chain links TRBV28 to TRBJ1-1, with D perhaps TRBD1 (5 bases). From germline, CDR1 is MDHEN and CDR2 SYDVKM. The CDR3 length is 14 residues. Trimming took off 3 bases at V and 6 bases at J, with 14 bases between the two ends. The CDR3 DNA is TGTGCCAGCAGTTTCGGCAGGGCTATGGCTGAAGCTTTCTTT. Protein sequence: CASSFGRAMAEAFF.

The V gene is TRBV7-3, the J gene TRBJ1-4; 7 positions match TRBD1. CDR3 length equals 15 residues. The germline gives CDR1 SGHTA, CDR2 FQGTGA. The ends lost 4 bases at V and 4 bases at J; junction bases unmatched: 6. In DNA, the CDR3 is TGTGCCAGCAGCTGGGGGACAGCTTTTAATGAAAAACTGTTTTTT. Its protein is CASSWGTAFNEKLFF.

This clone was seen more than once but under ten times. This chain uses TRBV7-2 with TRBJ1-4, with D perhaps TRBD1 (6 bases). The germline V gene encodes CDR1 SGHTA and CDR2 FQGNSA. Trimming removed 5 bases at V and 3 bases at J, with 10 bases between. The length of the CDR3 is 14 residues. CDR3 bases: TGTGCCAGCAGCCCAGACAGGTCTAATGAAAAACTGTTTTTT. This sequence encodes CASSPDRSNEKLFF.

The rearrangement joins TRBV27 to TRBJ2-7; TRBD1 agrees at 10 bases. V shed 4 bases, J shed 9 bases, and the junction held 9 bases outside the gene matches. This CDR3 is 14 amino acids long. CDR1 and CDR2 (germline): MNHEY, SMNVEV (reference sequence). CDR3 sequence (DNA): TGTGCCAGCAGTTCCCCGGGACAGGGGAAGCGGCAGTACTTC. It translates to CASSSPGQGKRQYF.

This chain connects TRBV30 to TRBJ1-2; 7 nucleotides align to TRBD1. The CDR3 totals 16 residues. Trimming removed 3 bases from V and 3 bases from J; junction bases left unmatched: 13. The germline V gene encodes CDR1 GTSNPN and CDR2 SVGIG (reference sequence). This CDR3 is CAWRNRGQSFYYGYTF. The CDR3 nucleotides read TGTGCCTGGAGGAACCGGGGACAGTCTTTTTACTATGGCTACACCTTC.

The chain recombines TRBV7-6 with TRBJ1-6, with 10 bases lining up with TRBD1. Germline assignment: CDR1 SGHVS and CDR2 FNYEAQ. The CDR3 is made up of 14 amino acids. V was clipped by 5 bases and J by 6 bases; unmatched bases: 1. Here the CDR3 DNA reads TGTGCCAGCAGCCGGGACAGGGGTAATTCACCCCTCCACTTT. Protein: CASSRDRGNSPLHF.

The rearrangement joins TRBV5-8 to TRBJ2-1, with D possibly being TRBD1 (5 bases). The germline CDR1 and CDR2 sequences are SGHTS and YDEGEE. The CDR3 is 14 amino acids. Trimming pared 2 bases from V and 7 bases from J, leaving 13 bases between. The CDR3: CASSFARVRNEQFF. The CDR3 DNA reads as TGTGCCAGCAGCTTCGCCAGGGTAAGAAATGAGCAGTTCTTC.

V usage is TRBV5-5 and J usage is TRBJ1-1; D uncertain. CDR3 length equals 14 residues. CDR1 and CDR2 (germline): SGHKS, YYEKEE (reference sequence). With 0 bases removed from V and 0 bases from J, the gap between germline ends came to 6 bases. The CDR3 sequence is CASSLVPMNTEAFF. For the CDR3, the DNA is TGTGCCAGCAGCTTGGTTCCTATGAACACTGAAGCTTTCTTT.

The CDR3, as DNA: TGCAGTGCTAGTGGGGTGGGGGCCGCTACCTACGAGCAGTACTTC. Translation: CSASGVGAATYEQYF. The chain joins TRBV20-1 to TRBJ2-7; weak D call: TRBD1 (6 bases). V was pared by 3 bases and J by 2 bases, with 17 bases between. Looked up from germline, CDR1 is DFQATT and CDR2 is SNEGSKA (reference sequence). The CDR3 has 15 amino acids.

V usage is TRBV2 and J usage is TRBJ1-2; 8 bases align to TRBD1. This CDR3 has 14 residues. Germline V CDR1 and CDR2: SNHLY, FYNNEI. The V gene end was trimmed by 5 bases and the J gene end by 2 bases; junction bases not matched to a gene: 4. Written as DNA, the CDR3 is TGTGCCAGCAGTTCGACAGGGGAAAACTATGGCTACACCTTC. As protein: CASSSTGENYGYTF.

V gene TRBV6-4 combines with J gene TRBJ1-1; TRBD1 matches at 7 bases. CDR3 size: 15 residues. V lost 6 bases to trimming and J lost 6 bases; unmatched junction nucleotides: 13. CDR1 and CDR2 from the germline V gene are MRHNA and SNTAGT. Here the CDR3 DNA reads TGTGCCAGCAGCCCTGAGACAGGGAGTCTTGCTGAAGCTTTCTTT. The encoded protein is CASSPETGSLAEAFF.

About this clone itself: Other nucleotide sequences in the sample specify the same CDR3. This sequence joins TRBV30 and TRBJ1-1, with unresolved D. The germline CDR1 and CDR2 sequences are GTSNPN and SVGIG (reference sequence). V gave up 0 bases and J gave up 7 bases, with 6 bases separating them. The CDR3 sequence is 11 residues long. CDR3 sequence reads: CAWSVRVEAFF. The CDR3 DNA follows: TGTGCCTGGAGTGTACGGGTTGAAGCTTTCTTT.

The chain recombines TRBV19 with TRBJ2-1; 11 bases line up with TRBD2. The germline gives CDR1 LNHDA, CDR2 SQIVND (reference sequence). The CDR3 has 18 amino acids. V was pared by 7 bases and J by 2 bases, with 13 bases of the junction left unmatched. The DNA for the CDR3 is TGTGCCAGTACCCAACTCCGACTAGCGGGGCCAGCCTACAATGAGCAGTTCTTC. Protein product: CASTQLRLAGPAYNEQFF.

Here the CDR3 reads CAISRQGLGLAGVNEQFF. The CDR3 region has the DNA TGTGCCATCAGTAGACAGGGTCTTGGACTAGCGGGAGTAAATGAGCAGTTCTTC. The V gene is TRBV10-3, the J gene TRBJ2-1, with 13 bases that match TRBD2. The CDR3 is 18 residues long. Germline-derived CDR1 and CDR2 are ENHRY and SYGVKD. The V gene end was trimmed by 5 bases and the J gene end by 7 bases; junction bases not matched to a gene: 14.

The V call is TRBV28, the J call TRBJ1-5, with D maybe TRBD1 (5 bases). The V gene's germline CDR1 is MDHEN and CDR2 SYDVKM. V lost 8 bases and J 4 bases, leaving 9 bases between the germline ends. The CDR3 runs 12 residues. The CDR3 sequence is CASGGRNQPQHF. CDR3 bases: TGTGCCAGCGGGGGGAGGAATCAGCCCCAGCATTTT. The whole variable domain, remainder taken from reference TRBV28 and TRBJ1-5, is DVKVTQSSRYLVKRTGEKVFLECVQDMDHENMFWYRQDPGLGLRLIYFSYDVKMKEKGDIPEGYSVSREKKERFSLILESASTNQTSMYLCASGGRNQPQHFGDGTRLSIL.

This clone occurred a few times. The chain recombines TRBV27 with TRBJ1-1, with a tentative D call TRBD1 (5 bases). V lost 4 bases to trimming and J lost 3 bases, with 12 bases between them. The CDR3 is 14 amino acids. The V gene's germline CDR1 is MNHEY and CDR2 SMNVEV (reference sequence). The CDR3 region is CASSSAGRYTEAFF. The DNA of the CDR3 is TGTGCCAGCAGTTCCGCGGGACGGTACACTGAAGCTTTCTTT.

The chain carries TRBV11-2 and TRBJ2-3, with TRBD2 matching 9 bases. Germline CDR1 reads SGHAT; CDR2 reads FQNNGV. The V gene end was trimmed by 1 base and the J gene end by 6 bases; junction bases not matched to a gene: 5. This CDR3 has 15 residues. The CDR3 loop reads CASSLGLAVGDTQYF. CDR3 sequence (DNA): TGTGCCAGCAGCTTAGGACTAGCGGTGGGTGATACGCAGTATTTT.

In this sample, this clone turned up once. This chain links TRBV19 with TRBJ2-3; no clear D gene. The CDR3 runs to 13 residues. Germline V gene sequence: CDR1 LNHDA, CDR2 SQIVND (reference sequence). Trimming removed 6 bases from V and 1 base from J, with 8 bases in between. The CDR3 loop is CASSYSRTDTQYF. CDR3 nucleotide sequence: TGTGCCAGTAGCTATTCTCGCACAGATACGCAGTATTTT.